The present entry profiles one T cell receptor beta chain with its context. The sample is drawn from a study of CD8 T cells in Susac syndrome. Random hexamers primed reverse transcription of 0.5 to 1 ug RNA. Amplification of the TCR beta CDR3 was carried out by immunoSEQ multiplex PCR, which spanned a total of 54 Vbeta and 13 Jbeta segments. Via MiXCR, TCRdb re-called the immunoSEQ multiplex PCR reads, giving one row per CDR3 protein. In the table there are 350,000 to 550,000 distinct CDR3 sequences, approximately 85% of which are singletons. In blood CD8+ and CD4+ T cells, TCR beta underwent sequencing. Each multiple sclerosis control was a treatment-naive patient with relapsing-remitting disease that was either stable or active. Negative isolation was used for CD8+ and CD4+ T cells, and FACS enrichment was applied to TEMRA cells. Per the germline V gene, CDR1 is MDHEN and CDR2 is SYDVKM. This CDR3 comprises 14 residues. Trimming at V came to 3 bases and at J to 3 bases, leaving 4 bases not matched to a gene.

The source of this sequence is a human donor with multiple sclerosis. The rearrangement joins TRBV28 to TRBJ2-5; TRBD2 aligns across 7 bases. The specimen was CD8+ T cells from PBMCs. CDR3 DNA: TGTGCCAGCAGTTTCTTGGCGGGGGAAGAGACCCAGTACTTC. Protein sequence: CASSFLAGEETQYF.